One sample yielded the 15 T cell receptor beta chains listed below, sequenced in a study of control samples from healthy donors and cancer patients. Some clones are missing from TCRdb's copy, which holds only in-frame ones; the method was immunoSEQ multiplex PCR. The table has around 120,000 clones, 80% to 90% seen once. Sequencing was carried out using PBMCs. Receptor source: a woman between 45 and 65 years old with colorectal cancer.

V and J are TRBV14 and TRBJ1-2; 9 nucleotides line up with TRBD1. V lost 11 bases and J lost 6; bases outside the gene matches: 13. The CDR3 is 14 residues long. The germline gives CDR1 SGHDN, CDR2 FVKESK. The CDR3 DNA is TGTGCCGGCACGCTCCCACAGGGGGCGGATGGCTACACCTTC. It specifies CAGTLPQGADGYTF.

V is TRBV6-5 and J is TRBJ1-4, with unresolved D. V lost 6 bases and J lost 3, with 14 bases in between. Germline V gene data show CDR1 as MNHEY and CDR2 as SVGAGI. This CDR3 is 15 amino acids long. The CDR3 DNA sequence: TGTGCCAGCAGACCTACACACGGACCTAATGAAAAACTGTTTTTT. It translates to CASRPTHGPNEKLFF.

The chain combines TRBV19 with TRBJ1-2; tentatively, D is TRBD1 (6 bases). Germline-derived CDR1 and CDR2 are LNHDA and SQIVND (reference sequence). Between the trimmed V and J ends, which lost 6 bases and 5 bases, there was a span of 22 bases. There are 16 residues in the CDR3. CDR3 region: CASSSVGALNPYGYTF. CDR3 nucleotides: TGTGCCAGTAGCTCTGTGGGGGCTCTCAACCCTTATGGCTACACCTTC.

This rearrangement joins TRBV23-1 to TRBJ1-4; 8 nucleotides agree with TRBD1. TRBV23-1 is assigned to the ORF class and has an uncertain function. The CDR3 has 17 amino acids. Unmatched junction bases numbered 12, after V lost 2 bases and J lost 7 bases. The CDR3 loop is CASSQPKDRVRSEKLFF. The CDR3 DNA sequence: TGCGCCAGCAGTCAACCGAAGGACAGGGTTCGAAGTGAAAAACTGTTTTTT.

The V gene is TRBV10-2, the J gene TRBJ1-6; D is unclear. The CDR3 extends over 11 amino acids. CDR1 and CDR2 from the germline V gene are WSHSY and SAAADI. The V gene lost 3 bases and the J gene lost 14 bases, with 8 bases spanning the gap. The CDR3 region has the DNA TGCGCCAGCAGTGACCAAGCTGCCCTCCACTTT. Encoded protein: CASSDQAALHF.

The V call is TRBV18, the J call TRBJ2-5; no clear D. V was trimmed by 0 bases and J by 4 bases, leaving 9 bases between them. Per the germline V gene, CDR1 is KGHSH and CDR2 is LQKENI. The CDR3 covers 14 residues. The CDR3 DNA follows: TGTGCCAGCTCACCACCGGGAATAATAGAGACCCAGTACTTC. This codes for CASSPPGIIETQYF.

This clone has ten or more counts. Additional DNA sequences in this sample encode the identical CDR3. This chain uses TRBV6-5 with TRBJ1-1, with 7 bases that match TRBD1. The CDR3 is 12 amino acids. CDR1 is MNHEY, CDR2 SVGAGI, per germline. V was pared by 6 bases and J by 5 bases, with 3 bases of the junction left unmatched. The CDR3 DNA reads TGTGCCAGCAGGACAGGGCGAACTGAAGCTTTCTTT. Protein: CASRTGRTEAFF.

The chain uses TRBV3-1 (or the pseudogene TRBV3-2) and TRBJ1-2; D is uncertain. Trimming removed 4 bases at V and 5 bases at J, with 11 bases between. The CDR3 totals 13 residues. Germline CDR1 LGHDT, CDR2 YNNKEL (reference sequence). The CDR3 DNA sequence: TGTGCCAGCAGCCTTGCGGTTGATTATGGCTACACCTTC. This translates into CASSLAVDYGYTF.

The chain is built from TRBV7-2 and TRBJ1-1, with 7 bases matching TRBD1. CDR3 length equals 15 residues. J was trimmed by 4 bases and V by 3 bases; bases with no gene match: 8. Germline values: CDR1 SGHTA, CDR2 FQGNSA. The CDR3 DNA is TGTGCCAGCAGCTTCCCAGGGGGAATGGGCACTGAAGCTTTCTTT. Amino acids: CASSFPGGMGTEAFF. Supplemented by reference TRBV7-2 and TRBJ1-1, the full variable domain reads GAGVSQSPSNKVTEKGKDVELRCDPISGHTALYWYRQSLGQGLEFLIYFQGNSAPDKSGLPSDRFSAERTGGSVSTLTIQRTQQEDSAVYLCASSFPGGMGTEAFFGQGTRLTVV.

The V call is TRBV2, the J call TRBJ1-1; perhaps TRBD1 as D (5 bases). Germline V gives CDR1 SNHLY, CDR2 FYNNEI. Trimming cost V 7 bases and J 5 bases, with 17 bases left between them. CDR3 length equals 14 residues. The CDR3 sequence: CASTGTGWGTEAFF. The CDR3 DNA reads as TGTGCCAGCACCGGAACTGGGTGGGGGACTGAAGCTTTCTTT.

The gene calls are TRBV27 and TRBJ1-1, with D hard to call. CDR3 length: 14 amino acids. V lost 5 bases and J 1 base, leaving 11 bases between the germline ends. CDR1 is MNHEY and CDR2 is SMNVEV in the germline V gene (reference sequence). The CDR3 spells CASSPHAGNTEAFF. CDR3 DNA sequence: TGTGCCAGCAGTCCCCACGCTGGGAACACTGAAGCTTTCTTT.

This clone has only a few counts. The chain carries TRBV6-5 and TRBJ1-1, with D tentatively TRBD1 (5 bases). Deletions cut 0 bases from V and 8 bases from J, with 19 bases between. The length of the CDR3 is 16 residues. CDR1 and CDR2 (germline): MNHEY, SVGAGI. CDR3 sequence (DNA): TGTGCCAGCAGTTACTCGCTTTGGGGCAGCGCCCGAGAAGCTTTCTTT. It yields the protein CASSYSLWGSAREAFF.

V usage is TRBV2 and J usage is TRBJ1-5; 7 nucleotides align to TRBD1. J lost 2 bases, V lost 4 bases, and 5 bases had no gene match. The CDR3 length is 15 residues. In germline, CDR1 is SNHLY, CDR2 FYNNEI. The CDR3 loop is CASSGNRGGNQPQHF. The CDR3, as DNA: TGTGCCAGCAGTGGCAACAGGGGAGGCAATCAGCCCCAGCATTTT.

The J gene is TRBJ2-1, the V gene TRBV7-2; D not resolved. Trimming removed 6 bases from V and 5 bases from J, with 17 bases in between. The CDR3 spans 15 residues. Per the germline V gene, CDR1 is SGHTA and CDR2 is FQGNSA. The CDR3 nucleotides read TGTGCCAGCAGTCATCGGGCCCTATCAGACAATGAGCAGTTCTTC. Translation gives CASSHRALSDNEQFF.

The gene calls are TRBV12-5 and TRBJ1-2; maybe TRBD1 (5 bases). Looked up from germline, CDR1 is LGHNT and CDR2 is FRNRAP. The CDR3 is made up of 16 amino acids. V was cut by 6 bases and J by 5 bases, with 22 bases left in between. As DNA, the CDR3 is TGTGCTAGTGGCCGACCGACAGAATCGACCGAGTATGGCTACACCTTC. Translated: CASGRPTESTEYGYTF.